The 30 T cell receptor beta chains given below trace back to one sample, sequenced in a study of metastatic and nonmetastatic thyroid tumors (dated by TCRdb to 2020 to 2022). The library was made by PCR. Sequencer: Illumina HiSeq 4000. Through fastp at Q25 and MiXCR, TCRdb rebuilt clones from the public reads, retaining in-frame beta chains. The sample table holds over 30,000 clones, of which 33% were seen once. The ten largest clonotypes hold 15% to 20% of the sample. No treatment had been received by any patient before thyroid surgery. Sequencing was performed on tumor tissue. The receptors derive from a female donor with papillary thyroid cancer or a benign thyroid nodule (not recorded which). Some clones in this sample may be carry-over from other donors' samples.

The chain uses TRBV11-2 and TRBJ2-7; weak D call: TRBD1 (5 bases). Germline V gene lookup returns CDR1 SGHAT and CDR2 FQNNGV. This CDR3 spans 17 amino acids. Trimming removed 3 bases from V and 3 bases from J, with 21 bases in between. The CDR3: CASSLGQGYLRDYEQYF. DNA for the CDR3: TGTGCCAGCAGCTTGGGCCAGGGATACCTTCGCGACTACGAGCAGTACTTC.

The J gene is TRBJ2-7, the V gene TRBV27, with 12 bases lining up with TRBD2. V lost 5 bases to trimming and J lost 7 bases; unmatched junction nucleotides: 6. Germline assignment: CDR1 MNHEY and CDR2 SMNVEV (reference sequence). The CDR3 is made up of 14 amino acids. In nucleotides, the CDR3 is TGTGCCAGCAGTGAACTAGCGGGAGGCAAAGAGCAGTACTTC. This encodes CASSELAGGKEQYF.

V usage is TRBV5-5 and J usage is TRBJ1-2; the D gene is possibly TRBD1 (5 bases). Looked up from germline, CDR1 is SGHKS and CDR2 is YYEKEE (reference sequence). The CDR3 is made up of 14 amino acids. The ends were cut back, 1 base at V and 8 bases at J, with 15 bases in the middle. CDR3 DNA sequence: TGTGCCAGCAGCTTGATGGGGCCCGACGGAGGCTACACCTTC. Amino acids: CASSLMGPDGGYTF.

The rearrangement links TRBV7-3 to TRBJ1-6; no clear D gene. Germline-derived CDR1 and CDR2 are SGHTA and FQGTGA. The CDR3 runs to 13 residues. V was trimmed by 2 bases and J by 8 bases, leaving 7 bases between them. CDR3 in amino acids: CASSLGFDSPLHF. Here the CDR3 DNA reads TGTGCCAGCAGCTTAGGTTTTGATTCACCCCTCCACTTT.

J is TRBJ1-2 and V is TRBV5-1, with TRBD1 matching over 9 bases. The CDR3 is made up of 14 amino acids. The germline V gene encodes CDR1 SGHRS and CDR2 YFSETQ. With V trimmed by 2 bases and J by 8 bases, 7 bases remained unmatched. The CDR3 DNA follows: TGCGCCAGCAGCTTAGGACAGGGGCATGGCGGCTACACCTTC. Translation gives CASSLGQGHGGYTF. The variable domain in full, with the rest retrieved from reference TRBV5-1 and TRBJ1-2, is KAGVTQTPRYLIKTRGQQVTLSCSPISGHRSVSWYQQTPGQGLQFLFEYFSETQRNKGNFPGRFSGRQFSNSRSEMNVSTLELGDSALYLCASSLGQGHGGYTFGSGTRLTVV.

The chain carries TRBV20-1 and TRBJ1-2, with D unresolved. The CDR3 totals 15 residues. CDR1 is DFQATT and CDR2 is SNEGSKA in the germline V gene (reference sequence). Trimming removed 0 bases from V and 7 bases from J, with 18 bases in between. Here the CDR3 DNA reads TGCAGTGCTAGAGAGTTCCTCCGTGGAGAGCTTGGCTACACCTTC. The encoded protein is CSAREFLRGELGYTF.

Ten or more counts support this clone. The chain couples TRBV6-1 to TRBJ1-1; D unclear. V was trimmed by 1 base and J by 0 bases, leaving 12 bases between them. The germline CDR1 and CDR2 sequences are MNHNS and SASEGT. The CDR3 has 16 amino acids. The DNA for the CDR3 is TGTGCCAGCAGTGAAGGCCCTAAGGTAATGAACACTGAAGCTTTCTTT. Amino acid sequence: CASSEGPKVMNTEAFF.

V usage is TRBV6-2 or TRBV6-3 and J usage is TRBJ2-7; D is unresolved. Germline V gene data show CDR1 as MNHEY and CDR2 as SVGEGT. V dropped 0 bases and J dropped 3 bases, with 6 bases sitting between them. The CDR3 runs to 13 residues. This chain's CDR3 is CASSYSTFYEQYF. The CDR3 nucleotides read TGTGCCAGCAGTTACTCGACGTTCTACGAGCAGTACTTC.

The rearrangement joins TRBV2 to TRBJ2-3; 13 bases line up with TRBD2. The germline CDR1 and CDR2 sequences are SNHLY and FYNNEI. This CDR3 contains 15 residues. V dropped 6 bases and J dropped 4; count of bases not matched to a gene: 4. The DNA for the CDR3 is TGTGCCAGCAGCTGGACTAGCGGGAGCTCAGATACGCAGTATTTT. Encoded protein: CASSWTSGSSDTQYF. Looking up the rest from reference TRBV2 and TRBJ2-3 gives the full variable domain: EPEVTQTPSHQVTQMGQEVILRCVPISNHLYFYWYRQILGQKVEFLVSFYNNEISEKSEIFDDQFSVERPDGSNFTLKIRSTKLEDSAMYFCASSWTSGSSDTQYFGPGTRLTVL.

This clone appeared a few times. The chain recombines TRBV6-1 with TRBJ2-3; either TRBD1 or TRBD2 may fit D (8 bases each). V gave up 10 bases and J gave up 4 bases, with 21 bases separating them. The germline V gene encodes CDR1 MNHNS and CDR2 SASEGT. CDR3 length: 15 residues. The chain's CDR3 is CATGGGRLGPDTQYF. CDR3 in DNA: TGTGCCACAGGGGGCGGGAGGCTGGGGCCAGATACGCAGTATTTT.

The rearrangement joins TRBV6-1 to TRBJ2-1; 12 nucleotides align to TRBD2. From germline, CDR1 is MNHNS and CDR2 SASEGT. Germline trimming cut 7 bases from V and 7 bases from J; bases unmatched to any gene: 5. The CDR3 has 14 amino acids. In nucleotides, the CDR3 is TGTGCCAGCACCTCTAGCGGGAGGGCGAATGAGCAGTTCTTC. Translation gives CASTSSGRANEQFF.

This clone was observed a handful of times. The chain carries TRBV28 and TRBJ2-7; D remains ambiguous. Germline V gene lookup returns CDR1 MDHEN and CDR2 SYDVKM. Trimming pared 6 bases from V and 7 bases from J, leaving 13 bases between. The length of the CDR3 is 12 residues. CDR3 loop: CASSFHSWEQYF. CDR3 nucleotide sequence: TGTGCCAGCAGCTTCCACTCTTGGGAGCAGTACTTC.

This chain links TRBV24-1 with TRBJ1-4; D ambiguous. Germline V gene lookup returns CDR1 KGHDR and CDR2 SFDVKD. With 2 bases removed from V and 4 bases from J, the gap between germline ends came to 4 bases. This CDR3 region has 13 residues. The DNA for the CDR3 is TGTGCCACCAGTGATTCGATTAATGAAAAACTGTTTTTT. It yields the protein CATSDSINEKLFF.

The V call is TRBV28, the J call TRBJ2-5, with 7 bases fitting TRBD2. V was pared by 4 bases and J by 2 bases, with 4 bases of the junction left unmatched. In germline, CDR1 is MDHEN, CDR2 SYDVKM. The CDR3 totals 14 residues. The CDR3 DNA sequence: TGTGCCAGCAGTTATCTAGCGGATCAAGAGACCCAGTACTTC. It encodes CASSYLADQETQYF.

This chain links TRBV6-1 with TRBJ2-7; D may be TRBD1 or TRBD2 (5 bases each). The germline V and J ends were trimmed by 3 bases and 5 bases, with 14 bases remaining between them. The CDR3 loop spans 14 amino acids. Germline CDR1 and CDR2: MNHNS and SASEGT. CDR3 residues: CASSDTGTGDEQYF. CDR3 nucleotide sequence: TGTGCCAGCAGTGACACAGGAACCGGGGACGAGCAGTACTTC.

In this sample, this clone is medium-sized. The chain uses TRBV7-9 and TRBJ1-5; D unresolved. The CDR3 length is 14 residues. Germline assignment: CDR1 SEHNR and CDR2 FQNEAQ (reference sequence). Deletions cut 1 base from V and 1 base from J, with 5 bases between. CDR3 nucleotides: TGTGCCAGCAGCTTAGTCGGGAGCAATCAGCCCCAGCATTTT. The encoded protein is CASSLVGSNQPQHF.

V is TRBV27 and J is TRBJ2-7; TRBD2 aligns across 9 bases. Trimming at V came to 5 bases and at J to 6 bases, leaving 14 bases not matched to a gene. This CDR3 spans 16 amino acids. Germline values: CDR1 MNHEY, CDR2 SMNVEV (reference sequence). Here the CDR3 reads CASSDYKGLATLEQYF. CDR3 in DNA: TGTGCCAGCAGTGATTATAAGGGACTAGCCACTCTCGAGCAGTACTTC.

Only a few counts were recorded for this clone. This chain joins TRBV27 and TRBJ1-2; D might be TRBD1 (6 bases). Germline CDR1 MNHEY, CDR2 SMNVEV (reference sequence). The length of the CDR3 is 13 residues. The V and J ends lost 5 bases and 6 bases respectively, with 13 bases between them. CDR3 in DNA: TGTGCCAGCAGTCTTGGGAGGGGGAATGGCTACACCTTC. It is translated as CASSLGRGNGYTF.

CDR3 DNA sequence: TGTGCCAGCAGTAGGGGGTCGCAGAACCAACAGCCCCAGCATTTT. Residues: CASSRGSQNQQPQHF. The chain is built from TRBV6-1 and TRBJ1-5; perhaps TRBD1 as D (6 bases). Germline V CDR1 and CDR2: MNHNS, SASEGT. V was pared by 5 bases and J by 7 bases, with 18 bases between. The CDR3 loop spans 15 amino acids.

This clone was seen more than once but under ten times. The chain employs TRBV7-2 and TRBJ1-5, with a weak D call TRBD1 (5 bases). The germline V gene has CDR1 SGHTA and CDR2 FQGNSA. The CDR3 runs to 13 residues. V was shortened by 5 bases and J by 3 bases, with 8 bases between the two germline ends. The CDR3, as DNA: TGTGCCAGCAGCCGACAGCCCAATCAGCCCCAGCATTTT. Translation: CASSRQPNQPQHF.

This sequence joins TRBV28 and TRBJ2-7, with 8 bases matching TRBD1. Germline V gene sequence: CDR1 MDHEN, CDR2 SYDVKM. The CDR3 totals 16 residues. V was clipped by 7 bases and J by 2 bases; unmatched bases: 13. This CDR3 is CASIHAGTGFPYEQYF. Written as DNA, the CDR3 is TGTGCCAGCATACACGCCGGGACAGGATTTCCCTACGAGCAGTACTTC.

The chain combines TRBV6-2 or TRBV6-3 with TRBJ2-3, with a tentative D call TRBD2 (5 bases). The V gene's germline CDR1 is MNHEY and CDR2 SVGEGT. The V gene lost 5 bases and the J gene lost 1 base, with 19 bases spanning the gap. The CDR3 has 17 amino acids. The CDR3 sequence is CASSPDLLVWGTDTQYF. The DNA of the CDR3 is TGTGCCAGCAGTCCCGATCTACTAGTCTGGGGCACAGATACGCAGTATTTT.

Only a few counts were recorded for this clone. This chain joins TRBV6-1 and TRBJ1-4, with a weak D call TRBD1 (6 bases). V lost 8 bases, J lost 6 bases, and 13 bases lay in between. From germline, CDR1 is MNHNS and CDR2 SASEGT. The CDR3 consists of 13 residues. CDR3 region: CASAGDFDEKLFF. In DNA form, the CDR3 reads TGTGCCAGCGCAGGGGATTTCGATGAAAAACTGTTTTTT.

The chain uses TRBV11-3 and TRBJ2-7; 8 nucleotides match TRBD2. V dropped 3 bases and J dropped 6; count of bases not matched to a gene: 10. Germline-derived CDR1 and CDR2 are SGHNT and YENEEA. The CDR3 runs to 15 residues. CDR3 coding DNA: TGTGCCAGCAGCTTGCGGACTAGCCGCCTACGCGAGCAGTACTTC. Its protein is CASSLRTSRLREQYF.

Only a few counts were recorded for this clone. The chain uses TRBV2 and TRBJ2-1; D is possibly TRBD1 (6 bases). The CDR3 loop spans 19 amino acids. The V and J ends lost 0 bases and 4 bases respectively, with 22 bases between them. CDR1 SNHLY and CDR2 FYNNEI come from the germline V gene. The CDR3 sequence is CASSEAYTLKTGRYNEQFF. Here the CDR3 DNA reads TGTGCCAGCAGTGAAGCGTACACCTTGAAAACAGGGCGATACAATGAGCAGTTCTTC. Complete variable domain (other parts from reference TRBV2 and TRBJ2-1): EPEVTQTPSHQVTQMGQEVILRCVPISNHLYFYWYRQILGQKVEFLVSFYNNEISEKSEIFDDQFSVERPDGSNFTLKIRSTKLEDSAMYFCASSEAYTLKTGRYNEQFFGPGTRLTVL.

This chain joins TRBV5-4 and TRBJ2-3, with 7 bases matching TRBD2. The V and J ends lost 5 bases and 1 base, in that order; junction bases with no gene match: 10. Germline lookup yields CDR1 SGHNT and CDR2 YYREEE (reference sequence). This CDR3 has 16 residues. In DNA, the CDR3 is TGTGCCAGCAGTAGGCAAGCTACTAGCGGCACAGATACGCAGTATTTT. Protein sequence: CASSRQATSGTDTQYF.

On this clone itself: The junction departs from germline at one end; a sequencing error may be responsible. J is TRBJ1-5 and V is TRBV7-8, with 7 bases aligning to TRBD1. The CDR3 is 15 residues long. The germline CDR1 and CDR2 sequences are SGHVS and FQNEAQ. This CDR3 reads CASSSGQRSNQPQHF. CDR3 DNA sequence: TGTGCCAGCAGCTCGGGACAGCGTAGCAATCAGCCCCAGCATTTC.

The table lists this clone with a few counts. This sequence joins TRBV2 and TRBJ1-2, with D unclear. The CDR3 consists of 11 residues. V shed 2 bases and J shed 8 bases, with 6 bases lying between them. CDR1 is SNHLY and CDR2 is FYNNEI in the germline V gene. The chain's CDR3 is CASSEMVGYTF. The CDR3 DNA follows: TGTGCCAGCAGTGAAATGGTAGGCTACACCTTC.

The chain links TRBV15 to TRBJ2-7; D uncertain. Trimming cost V 0 bases and J 6 bases, with 9 bases left between them. In germline, CDR1 is LNHNV, CDR2 YYDKDF (reference sequence). CDR3 length: 13 residues. The CDR3 nucleotides read TGTGCCACCAGCAGAGACGTCGTCTGCGAGCAGTACTTC. Amino acid sequence: CATSRDVVCEQYF.

J is TRBJ2-1 and V is TRBV11-2, with D perhaps matching TRBD2 (6 bases). The CDR3 has 16 residues. Trimming cost V 1 base and J 10 bases, with 20 bases left between them. Germline V lookup: CDR1 SGHAT, CDR2 FQNNGV. The CDR3: CASSLVRRGGLREQFF. The DNA of the CDR3 is TGTGCCAGCAGCTTAGTTCGAAGGGGAGGCCTTAGGGAGCAGTTCTTC.